Listed below are T cell receptor beta chains from one sample, sequenced in a study of radiotherapy plus CTLA-4 blockade in lung cancer. Measured with immunoSEQ multiplex PCR; TCRdb has only the in-frame clones, and not every one. The data show around 40,000 clones, about 75% seen once. Source: peripheral blood, taken from a patient treated with radiotherapy plus ipilimumab. These receptor sequences come from a human donor with non-small cell lung cancer who had stable disease on radiotherapy plus ipilimumab. Both conserved end residues are part of each CDR3. D genes are given only for firm matches. For some rows the clone size is stated as once, few or many, or as a class when expanded; others skip it.

clone_size	d_call	v_call	j_call	cdr3_nt	cdr3_aa
few	.	TRBV4-3	TRBJ2-2	TGCGCCAGCAGCCAAGCACCGGGGGACACCGGGGAGCTGTTTTTT	CASSQAPGDTGELFF
.	.	TRBV7-8	TRBJ2-2	TGTGCCAGCAGCATTCTTGCCGGGGAGCTGTTTTTT	CASSILAGELFF
.	.	TRBV7-9	TRBJ1-2	TGTGCCAGCAGCTTACGGGGGGTGGTTGGCTACACCTTC	CASSLRGVVGYTF
few	TRBD1	TRBV30	TRBJ1-1	TGTGCCTGGAGTGTACTGACAGGGCCTGAAGCTTTCTTT	CAWSVLTGPEAFF
.	TRBD2	TRBV19	TRBJ2-3	TGTGCCAGTAGTATAGTGAGCGGGGGAACAGATACGCAGTATTTT	CASSIVSGGTDTQYF
.	.	TRBV4-1	TRBJ1-2	TGCGCCAGCAGCCAAGTCAGGGTAGGTGGCTACACCTTC	CASSQVRVGGYTF
.	.	TRBV25-1	TRBJ1-6	TGTCTGACGGGCTCCTATAATTCACCCCTCCACTTT	CLTGSYNSPLHF
once	.	TRBV7-9	TRBJ2-7	TGTGCCAGCAGCTCCCCGGGCGAGCAGTACTTC	CASSSPGEQYF
once	.	TRBV11-1	TRBJ2-7	TGTGCCAGCAGCCACGGTGTTTACGAGCAGTACTTC	CASSHGVYEQYF
.	.	TRBV30	TRBJ1-2	TGTGCCTGGAGCCAGCGCGCAGGGTGGGCTGGCTACACCTTC	CAWSQRAGWAGYTF
.	.	TRBV7-8	TRBJ2-7	TGTGCCAGCAGCTTAGCGCTGCGCGAGCAGTACTTC	CASSLALREQYF
.	TRBD1	TRBV4-2	TRBJ1-1	TGTGCCAGCAGCTCGACAGGGTTCGGCACTGAAGCTTTCTTT	CASSSTGFGTEAFF
.	.	TRBV7-9	TRBJ2-3	TGTGCCAGCAGCTCCAGGGCTCCTGATACGCAGTATTTT	CASSSRAPDTQYF
few	TRBD1	TRBV7-9	TRBJ1-2	TGTGCCAGCAGCTTAGGGCTGGGACAGGGTAATGCTGGCTACACCTTC	CASSLGLGQGNAGYTF
.	.	TRBV7-9	TRBJ2-1	TGTGCCAGCAGCTTAGCGGGGACTCTCCCGTTCTTC	CASSLAGTLPFF
once	TRBD1	TRBV27	TRBJ2-3	TGTGCCAGCAGTTTAGGGCGCCTACAGGGGGGTACGCAGTATTTT	CASSLGRLQGGTQYF
.	TRBD1	TRBV25-1	TRBJ1-1	TGTGCCAGCAGGGGACAGGGAAGAGGGAACACTGAAGCTTTCTTT	CASRGQGRGNTEAFF
.	TRBD1	TRBV9	TRBJ2-1	TGTGCCAGCAGCGGCGAGGGAGGTGGACAGGGGGCACTTATTGATTACAATGAGCAGTTCTTC	CASSGEGGGQGALIDYNEQFF
.	TRBD1	TRBV7-8	TRBJ2-6	TGTGCCAGCAGCTTGACAGGGTTCTCTGGGGCCAACGTCCTGACTTTC	CASSLTGFSGANVLTF
.	TRBD2	TRBV5-1	TRBJ2-5	TGCGCCAGCAGCTTGTTGGCTAGCGGGCCGCCAAAGACCCAGTACTTC	CASSLLASGPPKTQYF
.	.	TRBV6-1	TRBJ1-2	TGTGCCAGCAGACCCGGGAACCAAAGGGGCTACACCTTC	CASRPGNQRGYTF
.	.	TRBV14	TRBJ1-2	TGTGCCAGCAGCCAAGGGGCAAACACTCGGGGCTACACCTTC	CASSQGANTRGYTF
.	TRBD2	TRBV5-1	TRBJ2-3	TGCGCCAGCAGCCCGGGACTAGCGGGGGGTACGCAGTATTTT	CASSPGLAGGTQYF
.	.	TRBV2	TRBJ1-2	TGTGCCAGCATTCGAGGGGAGGCGAACTATGGCTACACCTTC	CASIRGEANYGYTF
.	.	TRBV6-1	TRBJ2-4	TGTGCCAGCAGGCAGGGCTCATTAGCCAAAAACATTCAGTACTTC	CASRQGSLAKNIQYF
.	.	TRBV2	TRBJ1-2	TGTGCCAGCATTCGACAACCTAACTATGGCTACACCTTC	CASIRQPNYGYTF
.	TRBD1	TRBV10-1	TRBJ1-1	TGCGCCAGCTCGGGACAGATGAACACTGAAGCTTTCTTT	CASSGQMNTEAFF
.	.	TRBV27	TRBJ2-6	TGTGCCAGCAGTTTATCCGGACTTCCCAAATCTGGGGCCAACGTCCTGACTTTC	CASSLSGLPKSGANVLTF
.	TRBD1	TRBV19	TRBJ1-2	TGTGCCAGTAGCAGACAGGGACACTATGGCTACACCTTC	CASSRQGHYGYTF
.	TRBD2	TRBV4-1	TRBJ2-5	TGCGCCAGCAGCCAGCGACCGGGACTAGCGCAAGAGACCCAGTACTTC	CASSQRPGLAQETQYF
.	.	TRBV6-1	TRBJ1-1	TGTGCCAGCAGTGATTCAGAAAACACTGAAGCTTTCTTT	CASSDSENTEAFF
few	TRBD1	TRBV7-9	TRBJ2-5	TGTGCCAGCAGCAGCGGGACAGGGACGCAAGAGACCCAGTACTTC	CASSSGTGTQETQYF
.	.	TRBV10-3	TRBJ1-2	TGTGCCATCAGTCCCACAGAGAACTATGGCTACACCTTC	CAISPTENYGYTF
.	.	TRBV15	TRBJ2-1	TGTGCCACCAGCACAGGACTCATCTCCTACAATGAGCAGTTCTTC	CATSTGLISYNEQFF
.	.	TRBV20-1	TRBJ1-2	TGCAGTGCCAGGACAGTTCATGGCTACACCTTC	CSARTVHGYTF
.	.	TRBV27	TRBJ2-7	TGTGCCAGCAGTTTAAGGGCAGGGTCCTACGAGCAGTACTTC	CASSLRAGSYEQYF
.	TRBD2	TRBV11-3	TRBJ2-5	TGTGCCAGCAGCCCAGCGGCGGGGGGGCCCCAAGAGACCCAGTACTTC	CASSPAAGGPQETQYF
.	TRBD1	TRBV2	TRBJ1-6	TGTGCCAGCAGTGTTCAGGGGGTGGCAAATAATTCACCCCTCCACTTT	CASSVQGVANNSPLHF
.	.	TRBV5-1	TRBJ1-4	TGCGCCAGCAGCTTAGAAGGGGGGGGAAATGAAAAACTGTTTTTT	CASSLEGGGNEKLFF
.	.	TRBV9	TRBJ2-5	TGTGCCAGCAGCGGATCAGGGTTCCAAGAGACCCAGTACTTC	CASSGSGFQETQYF
once	.	TRBV12-5	TRBJ1-1	TGTGCTAGTGGTTTGGTCAACGGCAGGGGATTGAACACTGAAGCTTTCTTT	CASGLVNGRGLNTEAFF
.	.	TRBV2	TRBJ1-1	TGTGCCAGCGGTTACAGTTTCACTGAAGCTTTCTTT	CASGYSFTEAFF
.	.	TRBV6-5	TRBJ2-3	TGTGCCAGCAGTTACTCGATTACCAGGGCGACAGATACGCAGTATTTT	CASSYSITRATDTQYF
once	.	TRBV7-9	TRBJ2-7	TGTGCCAGCGGGAGTACGGATCCGGGCGAGCAGTACTTC	CASGSTDPGEQYF
.	TRBD2	TRBV10-1	TRBJ2-1	TGCGCCAGCAGTGAGTCGACTAGCGGGGTACGTAATGAGCAGTTCTTC	CASSESTSGVRNEQFF
.	.	TRBV23-1	TRBJ2-4	TGCGCCAGCAGTTTGGGGACGGGACACCAAGAGGGGAAAAACATTCAGTACTTC	CASSLGTGHQEGKNIQYF
.	.	TRBV11-3	TRBJ1-1	TGTGCCAGCAGCTTAGAACGCCCTCATACAGATAACACTGAAGCTTTCTTT	CASSLERPHTDNTEAFF
.	.	TRBV7-9	TRBJ2-7	TGTGCCAGCAGCTTAAATGGGGCTAAGGGGGAGCAGTACTTC	CASSLNGAKGEQYF
.	TRBD1	TRBV10-3	TRBJ1-4	TGTGCCACCCGACAGGGCTCAACTAATGAAAAACTGTTTTTT	CATRQGSTNEKLFF
.	TRBD1	TRBV27	TRBJ2-5	TGTGCCAGCAGTTTATCGGGGACAGGAGGGGGGGAGACCCAGTACTTC	CASSLSGTGGGETQYF